Sequencing of this T cell receptor beta chain was carried out in a study of T cells in Graves' hyperthyroidism and ophthalmopathy. Study-level information: Peripheral blood was secured at the point of initial diagnosis, before any treatment.

The germline V gene encodes CDR1 MNHEY and CDR2 SMNVEV (reference sequence). The trim removed 0 bases at V and 10 bases at J, leaving 16 bases unmatched. CDR3 length: 18 residues. Hyperthyroidism, newly diagnosed and lasting under 2 months, affected patients aged 18 to 65. This blood was taken when hyperthyroidism was first diagnosed, before any ophthalmopathy symptoms existed. General study findings and limits: Blood also showed most of the thyroid clonotypes that were expanded above 0.001.

This clonotype showed up many times. Its antigen is not known. Using RNA transcripts as the source, TCR beta CDR3 regions were amplified. Using the HTBI primer set, a first-round RT-PCR was run on the TCR CDR3. TCRdb used MiXCR to reprocess the multiplex PCR reads, holding one entry per CDR3 protein. The sample includes a few hundred thousand distinct CDR3 sequences, about 14% of them seen just once. V and J are TRBV27 and TRBJ2-1; TRBD2 aligns across 9 bases. Sample: blood. The origin of this receptor is a woman in her 30s with Graves' hyperthyroidism that later progressed to Graves' ophthalmopathy. The CDR3 bases are TGTGCCAGCAGTTTATCGACCCCTTCGATGACTAGCGGAGAAGAGCAGTTCTTC. Its translation: CASSLSTPSMTSGEEQFF.